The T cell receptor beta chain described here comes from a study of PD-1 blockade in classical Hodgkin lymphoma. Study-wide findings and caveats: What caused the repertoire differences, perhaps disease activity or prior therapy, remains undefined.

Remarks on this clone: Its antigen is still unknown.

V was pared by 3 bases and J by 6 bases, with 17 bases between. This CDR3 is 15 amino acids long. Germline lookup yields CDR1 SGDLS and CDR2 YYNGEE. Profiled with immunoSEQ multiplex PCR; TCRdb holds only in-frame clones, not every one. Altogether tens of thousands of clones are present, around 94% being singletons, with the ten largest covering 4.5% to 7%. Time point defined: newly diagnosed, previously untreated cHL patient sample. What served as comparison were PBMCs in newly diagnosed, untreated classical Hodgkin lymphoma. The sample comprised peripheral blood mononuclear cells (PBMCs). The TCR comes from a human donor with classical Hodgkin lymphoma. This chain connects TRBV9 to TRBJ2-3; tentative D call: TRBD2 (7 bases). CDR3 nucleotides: TGTGCCAGCAGCGAGGGGCGGGGGCCGGCGGATACGCAGTATTTT. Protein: CASSEGRGPADTQYF.